These 5 T cell receptor beta chains came from one sample sequenced in a study of blood T cells in healthy people across ages. Using a J-beta primer mix together with a sample-barcoded 5' primer, a second PCR was run for about 7 to 12 cycles. In TCRdb, the 5' RACE reads were re-called with MiXCR into one record per CDR3 protein. The sample lists fewer than 2,000,000 distinct CDR3 sequences, approximately 40% occurring once. The sample taken for sequencing was blood. The receptors originated from a human donor in good health.

This sequence joins TRBV20-1 and TRBJ2-5; the D is unclear. TRBJ2-7 matches the DNA end more closely, so the J call is doubtful. The CDR3 length is 12 residues. Germline CDR1 and CDR2: DFQATT and SNEGSKA (reference sequence). This CDR3 reads CSARIRGHEQYF. DNA for the CDR3: TGCAGTGCTAGAATTAGAGGCCACGAGCAGTACTTC.

This chain links TRBV7-2 with TRBJ2-7; D is possibly TRBD1 or TRBD2 (5 bases each). The CDR3 runs to 13 residues. The ends were cut back, 5 bases at V and 5 bases at J, with 13 bases in the middle. The germline gives CDR1 SGHTA, CDR2 FQGNSA. The CDR3 here is CASSPAGTHEQYF. In DNA, the CDR3 is TGTGCCAGCAGCCCGGCAGGGACCCACGAGCAGTACTTC.

This clonotype was detected only a few times. V usage is TRBV2 and J usage is TRBJ2-1, with a tentative D call TRBD2 (6 bases). Germline loops: CDR1 SNHLY, CDR2 FYNNEI. CDR3 length: 15 residues. V lost 7 bases, J lost 9 bases, and 22 bases lay in between. CDR3: CASMAGTSYIGEQFF. Here the CDR3 DNA reads TGTGCCAGCATGGCCGGAACTAGCTATATTGGTGAGCAGTTCTTC.

In its sample, this clonotype was seen once. The chain combines TRBV29-1 with TRBJ1-4; D not resolved. The ends were cut back, 6 bases at V and 7 bases at J, with 18 bases in the middle. Germline CDR1 SQVTM, CDR2 ANQGSEA. CDR3 length: 14 residues. This CDR3 reads CSVGSTGSGEKLFF. DNA of the CDR3: TGCAGCGTGGGATCGACTGGCTCGGGTGAAAAACTGTTTTTT.

This clonotype occurred a few times. This chain links TRBV4-1 with TRBJ1-2; D is uncertain. CDR3 length equals 17 residues. Germline assignment: CDR1 MGHRA and CDR2 YSYEKL. The V end was cut by 0 bases, the J end by 12 bases, with 26 bases between. The CDR3, as DNA: TGCGCCAGCAGCCAAGAAGGTACAGAGATAGCTAACTATGACCACACCTTC. Translated, it gives CASSQEGTEIANYDHTF.